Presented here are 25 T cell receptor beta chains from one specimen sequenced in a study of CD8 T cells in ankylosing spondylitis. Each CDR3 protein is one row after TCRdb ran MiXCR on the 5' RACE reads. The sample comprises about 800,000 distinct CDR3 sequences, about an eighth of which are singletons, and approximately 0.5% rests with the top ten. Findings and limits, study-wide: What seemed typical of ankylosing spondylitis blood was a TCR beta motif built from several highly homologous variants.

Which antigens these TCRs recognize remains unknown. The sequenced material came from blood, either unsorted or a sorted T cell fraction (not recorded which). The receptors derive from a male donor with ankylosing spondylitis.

The CDR3 loop reads CASSYRGPGNQPQHF. The CDR3 DNA sequence: TGTGCCAGCAGTTACAGGGGGCCTGGCAATCAGCCCCAGCATTTT. V and J are TRBV6-2 or TRBV6-3 and TRBJ1-5, with 7 bases fitting TRBD1. The CDR3 spans 15 residues. Germline V gene sequence: CDR1 MNHEY, CDR2 SVGEGT. J was trimmed by 2 bases and V by 2 bases; bases with no gene match: 3.

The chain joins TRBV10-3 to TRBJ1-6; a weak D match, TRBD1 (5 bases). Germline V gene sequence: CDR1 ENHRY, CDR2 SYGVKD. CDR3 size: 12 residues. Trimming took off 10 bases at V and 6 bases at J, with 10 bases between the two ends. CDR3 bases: TGTGCCACCTCGGGGACTAATTCACCCCTCCACTTT. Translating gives CATSGTNSPLHF.

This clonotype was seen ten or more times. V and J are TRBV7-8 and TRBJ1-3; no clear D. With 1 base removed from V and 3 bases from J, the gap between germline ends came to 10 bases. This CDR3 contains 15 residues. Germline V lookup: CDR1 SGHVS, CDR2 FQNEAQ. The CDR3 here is CASSLGPLGGNTIYF. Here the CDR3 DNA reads TGTGCCAGCAGCTTAGGGCCCCTTGGTGGAAACACCATATATTTT.

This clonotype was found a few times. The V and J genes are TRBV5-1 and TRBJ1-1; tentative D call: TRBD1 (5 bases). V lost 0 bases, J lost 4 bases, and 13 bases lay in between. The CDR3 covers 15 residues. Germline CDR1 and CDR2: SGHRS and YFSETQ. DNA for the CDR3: TGCGCCAGCAGCTTGGGTTCAGGGACGGGCACTGAAGCTTTCTTT. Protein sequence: CASSLGSGTGTEAFF.

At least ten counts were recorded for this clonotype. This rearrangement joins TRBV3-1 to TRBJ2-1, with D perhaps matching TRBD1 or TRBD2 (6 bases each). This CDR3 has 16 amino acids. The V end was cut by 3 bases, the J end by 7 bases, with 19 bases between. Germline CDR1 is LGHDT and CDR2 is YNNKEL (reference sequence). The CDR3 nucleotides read TGTGCCAGCAGCCAGAGGGGGGCTCTGAGAGGGAATGAGCAGTTCTTC. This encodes CASSQRGALRGNEQFF.

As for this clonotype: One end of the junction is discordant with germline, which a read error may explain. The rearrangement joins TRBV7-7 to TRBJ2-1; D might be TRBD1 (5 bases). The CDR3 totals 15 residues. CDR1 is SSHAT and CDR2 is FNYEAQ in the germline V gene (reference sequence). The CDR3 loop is CASSSRDSAYNEQFF. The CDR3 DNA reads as TGTGCTAGCAGCTCCAGGGATTCTGCCTACAATGAGCAGTTCTTC.

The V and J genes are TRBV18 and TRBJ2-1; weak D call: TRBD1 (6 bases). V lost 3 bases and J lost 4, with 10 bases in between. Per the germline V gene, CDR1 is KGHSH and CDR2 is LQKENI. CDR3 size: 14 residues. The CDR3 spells CASSPLDSYNEQFF. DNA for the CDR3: TGTGCCAGCTCACCTCTGGACAGTTACAATGAGCAGTTCTTC.

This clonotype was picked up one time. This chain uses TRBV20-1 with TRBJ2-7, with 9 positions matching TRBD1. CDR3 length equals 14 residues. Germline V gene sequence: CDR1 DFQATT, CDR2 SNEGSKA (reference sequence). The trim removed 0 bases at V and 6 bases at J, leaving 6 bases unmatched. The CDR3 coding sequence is TGCAGTGCTAGAGAATGGGGACAGGGAATCGAGCAGTACTTC. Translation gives CSAREWGQGIEQYF.

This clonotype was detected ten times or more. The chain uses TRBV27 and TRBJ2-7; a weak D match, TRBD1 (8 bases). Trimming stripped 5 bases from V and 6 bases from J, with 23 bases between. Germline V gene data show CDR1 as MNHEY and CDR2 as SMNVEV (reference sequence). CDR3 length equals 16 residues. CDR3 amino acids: CASSPGTGLGGREQYF. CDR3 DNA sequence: TGTGCCAGCAGTCCAGGGACAGGCCTGGGAGGGCGCGAGCAGTACTTC.

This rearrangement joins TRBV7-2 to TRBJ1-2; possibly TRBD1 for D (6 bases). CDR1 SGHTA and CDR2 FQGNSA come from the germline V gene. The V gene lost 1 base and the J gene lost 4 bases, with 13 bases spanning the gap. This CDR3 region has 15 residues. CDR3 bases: TGTGCCAGCAGCTTAGATCGGGGGCTCAGCTATGGCTACACCTTC. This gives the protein CASSLDRGLSYGYTF.

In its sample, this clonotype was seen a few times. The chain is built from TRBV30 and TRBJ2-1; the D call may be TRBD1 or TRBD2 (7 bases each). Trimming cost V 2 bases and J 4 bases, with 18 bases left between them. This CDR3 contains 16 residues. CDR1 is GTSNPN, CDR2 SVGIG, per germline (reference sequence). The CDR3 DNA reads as TGTGCCTGGAGTCAGGGGGGGGGAAGGGGTTACAATGAGCAGTTCTTC. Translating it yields CAWSQGGGRGYNEQFF.

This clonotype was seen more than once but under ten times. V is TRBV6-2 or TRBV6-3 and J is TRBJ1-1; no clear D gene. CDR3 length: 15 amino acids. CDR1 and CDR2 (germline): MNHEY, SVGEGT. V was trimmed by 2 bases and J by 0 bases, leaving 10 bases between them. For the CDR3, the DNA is TGTGCCAGCAGTTACGGGGTCACCTTGAACACTGAAGCTTTCTTT. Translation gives CASSYGVTLNTEAFF.

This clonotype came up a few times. The CDR3 protein is CAKGQGSTDTEAFF. CDR3 in DNA: TGTGCCAAGGGACAGGGGTCCACCGACACTGAAGCTTTCTTT. The chain joins TRBV7-2 to TRBJ1-1; 10 nucleotides match TRBD1. The CDR3 totals 14 residues. The junction had 8 bases not matched to a gene; V was cut back by 10 bases and J by 3 bases. Germline CDR1 SGHTA, CDR2 FQGNSA.

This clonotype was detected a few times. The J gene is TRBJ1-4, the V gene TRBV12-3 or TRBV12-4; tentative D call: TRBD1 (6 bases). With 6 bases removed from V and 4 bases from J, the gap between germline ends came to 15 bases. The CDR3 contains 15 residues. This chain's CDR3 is CASSKSGANNEKLFF. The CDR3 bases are TGTGCCAGCAGCAAATCGGGGGCGAATAATGAAAAACTGTTTTTT.

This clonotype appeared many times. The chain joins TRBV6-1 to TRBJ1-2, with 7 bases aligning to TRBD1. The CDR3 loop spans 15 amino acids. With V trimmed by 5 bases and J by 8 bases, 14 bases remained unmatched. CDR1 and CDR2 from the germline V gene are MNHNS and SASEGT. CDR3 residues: CASSPTGTDVAGYTF. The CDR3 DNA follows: TGTGCCAGCAGTCCTACCGGGACAGACGTAGCAGGCTACACCTTC.

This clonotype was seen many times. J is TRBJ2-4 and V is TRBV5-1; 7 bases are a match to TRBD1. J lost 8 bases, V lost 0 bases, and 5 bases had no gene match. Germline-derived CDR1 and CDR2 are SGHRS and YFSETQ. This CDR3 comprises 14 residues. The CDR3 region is CASSLATGQDIQYF. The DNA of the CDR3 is TGCGCCAGCAGCTTGGCGACAGGGCAGGACATTCAGTACTTC.

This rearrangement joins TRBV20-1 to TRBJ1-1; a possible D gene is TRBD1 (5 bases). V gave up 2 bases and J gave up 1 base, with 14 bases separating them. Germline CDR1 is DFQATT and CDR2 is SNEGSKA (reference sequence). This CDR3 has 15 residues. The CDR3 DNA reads TGCAGTGCTAGAATCAGGGATGGAGGGAACACTGAAGCTTTCTTT. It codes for CSARIRDGGNTEAFF.

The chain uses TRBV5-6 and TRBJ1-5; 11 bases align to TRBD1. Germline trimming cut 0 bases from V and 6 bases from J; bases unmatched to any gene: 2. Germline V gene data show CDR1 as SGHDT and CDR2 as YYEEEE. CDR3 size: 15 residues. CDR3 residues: CASSLDGTGGQPQHF. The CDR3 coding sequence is TGTGCCAGCAGCTTGGACGGGACAGGGGGTCAGCCCCAGCATTTT.

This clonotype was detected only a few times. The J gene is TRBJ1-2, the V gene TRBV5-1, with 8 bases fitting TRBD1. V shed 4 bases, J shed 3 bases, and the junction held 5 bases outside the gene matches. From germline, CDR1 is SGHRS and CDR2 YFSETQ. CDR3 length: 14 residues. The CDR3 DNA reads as TGCGCCAGCAGCGGAGCACAGGGGGACTATGGCTACACCTTC. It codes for CASSGAQGDYGYTF.

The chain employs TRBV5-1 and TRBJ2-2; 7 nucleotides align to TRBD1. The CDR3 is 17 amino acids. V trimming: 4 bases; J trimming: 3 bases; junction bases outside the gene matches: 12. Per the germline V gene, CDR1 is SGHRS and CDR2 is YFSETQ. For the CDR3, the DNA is TGCGCCAGCAGCCTCTTTCCGGGACAGTTGGACACCGGGGAGCTGTTTTTT. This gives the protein CASSLFPGQLDTGELFF.

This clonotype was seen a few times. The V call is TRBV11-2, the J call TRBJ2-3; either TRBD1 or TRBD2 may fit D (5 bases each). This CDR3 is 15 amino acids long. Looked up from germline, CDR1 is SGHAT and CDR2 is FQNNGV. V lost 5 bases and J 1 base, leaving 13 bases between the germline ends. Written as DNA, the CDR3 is TGTGCCAGCAGCCCCCCCGGGGCCGGCACAGATACGCAGTATTTT. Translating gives CASSPPGAGTDTQYF.

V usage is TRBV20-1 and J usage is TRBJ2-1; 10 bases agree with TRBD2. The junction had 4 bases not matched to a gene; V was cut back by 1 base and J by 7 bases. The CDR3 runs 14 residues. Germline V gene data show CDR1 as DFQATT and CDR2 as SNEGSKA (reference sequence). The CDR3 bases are TGCAGTGCTAGAGTTGCACTAGCGGGAAATGAGCAGTTCTTC. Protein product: CSARVALAGNEQFF.

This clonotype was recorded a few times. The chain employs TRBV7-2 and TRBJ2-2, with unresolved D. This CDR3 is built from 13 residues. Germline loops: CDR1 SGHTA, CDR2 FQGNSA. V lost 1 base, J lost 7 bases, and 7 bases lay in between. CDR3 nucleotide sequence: TGTGCCAGCAGCTTAGATTTCGGCGGGGAGCTGTTTTTT. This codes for CASSLDFGGELFF.

The CDR3 region has the DNA TGTGCCAGCAGCCCCCCTCCGTTTTCAGATACGCAGTATTTT. Protein: CASSPPPFSDTQYF. The chain links TRBV7-2 to TRBJ2-3; D remains unclear. This CDR3 is built from 14 residues. Germline V gene sequence: CDR1 SGHTA, CDR2 FQGNSA. V was shortened by 5 bases and J by 4 bases, with 13 bases between the two germline ends.

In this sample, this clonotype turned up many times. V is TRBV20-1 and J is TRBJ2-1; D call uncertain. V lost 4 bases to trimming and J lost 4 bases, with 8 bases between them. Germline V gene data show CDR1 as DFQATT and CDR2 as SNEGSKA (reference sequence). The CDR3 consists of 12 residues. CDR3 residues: CSAMARYNEQFF. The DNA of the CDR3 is TGCAGTGCTATGGCTAGGTACAATGAGCAGTTCTTC.